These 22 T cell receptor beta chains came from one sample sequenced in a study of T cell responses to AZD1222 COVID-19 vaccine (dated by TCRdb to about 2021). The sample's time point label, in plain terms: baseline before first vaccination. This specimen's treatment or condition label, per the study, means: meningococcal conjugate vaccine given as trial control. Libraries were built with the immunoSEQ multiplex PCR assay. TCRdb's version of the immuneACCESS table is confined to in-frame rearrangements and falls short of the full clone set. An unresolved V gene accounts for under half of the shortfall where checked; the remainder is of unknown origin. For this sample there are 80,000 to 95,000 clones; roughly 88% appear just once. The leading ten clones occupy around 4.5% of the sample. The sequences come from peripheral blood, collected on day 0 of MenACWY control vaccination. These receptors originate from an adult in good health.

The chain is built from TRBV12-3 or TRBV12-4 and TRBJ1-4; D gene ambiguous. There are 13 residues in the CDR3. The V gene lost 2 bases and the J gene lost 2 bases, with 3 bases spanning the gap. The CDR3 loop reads CASSLSTNEKLFF. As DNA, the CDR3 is TGTGCCAGCAGTTTAAGTACTAATGAAAAACTGTTTTTT.

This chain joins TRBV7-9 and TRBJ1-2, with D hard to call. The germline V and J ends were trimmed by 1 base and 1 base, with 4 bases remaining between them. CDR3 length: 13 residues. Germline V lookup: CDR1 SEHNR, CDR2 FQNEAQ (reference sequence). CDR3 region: CASSLGGNYGYTF. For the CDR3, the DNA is TGTGCCAGCAGCTTAGGGGGTAACTATGGCTACACCTTC.

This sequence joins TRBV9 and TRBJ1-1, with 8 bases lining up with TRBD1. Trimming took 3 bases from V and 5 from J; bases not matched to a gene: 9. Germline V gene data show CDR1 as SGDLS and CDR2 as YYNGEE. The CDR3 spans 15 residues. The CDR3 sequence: CASSAYLTGATEAFF. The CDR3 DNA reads TGTGCCAGCAGCGCCTATTTGACAGGGGCTACTGAAGCTTTCTTT.

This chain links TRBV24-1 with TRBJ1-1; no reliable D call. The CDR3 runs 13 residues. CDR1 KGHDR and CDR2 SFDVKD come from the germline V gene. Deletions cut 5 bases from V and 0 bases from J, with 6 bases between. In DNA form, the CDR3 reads TGTGCCACCAGTGCAGGCATGAACACTGAAGCTTTCTTT. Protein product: CATSAGMNTEAFF.

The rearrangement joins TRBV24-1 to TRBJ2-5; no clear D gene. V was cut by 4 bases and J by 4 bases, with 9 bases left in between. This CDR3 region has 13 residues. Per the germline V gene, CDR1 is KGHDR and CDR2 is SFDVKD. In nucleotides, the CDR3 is TGTGCCACCAGTGACCCCCTCCGAGAGACCCAGTACTTC. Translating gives CATSDPLRETQYF.

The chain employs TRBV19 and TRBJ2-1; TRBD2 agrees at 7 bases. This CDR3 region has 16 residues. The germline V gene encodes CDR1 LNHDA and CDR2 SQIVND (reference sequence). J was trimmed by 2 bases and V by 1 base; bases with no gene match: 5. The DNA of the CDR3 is TGTGCCAGTAGTATAGGGGCTAGCGGAGCCTACAATGAGCAGTTCTTC. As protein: CASSIGASGAYNEQFF.

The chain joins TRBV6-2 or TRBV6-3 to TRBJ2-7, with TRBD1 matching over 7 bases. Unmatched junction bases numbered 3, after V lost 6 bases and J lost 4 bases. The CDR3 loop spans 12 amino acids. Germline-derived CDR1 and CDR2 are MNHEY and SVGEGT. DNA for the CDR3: TGTGCCAGCAGCTCGGACAGGTACGAGCAGTACTTC. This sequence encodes CASSSDRYEQYF.

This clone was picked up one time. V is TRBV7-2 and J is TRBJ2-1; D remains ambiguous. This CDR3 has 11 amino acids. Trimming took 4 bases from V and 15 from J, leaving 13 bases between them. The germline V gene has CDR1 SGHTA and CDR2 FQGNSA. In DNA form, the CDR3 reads TGTGCCAGCAGCTCGACCCCCCCGGGGTTCTTC. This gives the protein CASSSTPPGFF. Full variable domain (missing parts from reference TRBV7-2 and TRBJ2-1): GAGVSQSPSNKVTEKGKDVELRCDPISGHTALYWYRQSLGQGLEFLIYFQGNSAPDKSGLPSDRFSAERTGGSVSTLTIQRTQQEDSAVYLCASSSTPPGFFGPGTRLTVL.

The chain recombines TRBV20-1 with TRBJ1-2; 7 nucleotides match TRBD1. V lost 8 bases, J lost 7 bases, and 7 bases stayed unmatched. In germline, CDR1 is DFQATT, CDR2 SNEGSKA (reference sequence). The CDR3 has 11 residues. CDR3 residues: CSPRTGSGYTF. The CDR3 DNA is TGCAGTCCCCGGACAGGATCTGGCTACACCTTC.

CDR3 DNA sequence: TGTGCCAGCAGCTCAAGGCTCCAGAACACAGATACGCAGTATTTT. Its protein product is CASSSRLQNTDTQYF. The chain recombines TRBV7-2 with TRBJ2-3; no reliable D call. The CDR3 sequence is 15 residues long. Trimming stripped 4 bases from V and 2 bases from J, with 13 bases between. The germline CDR1 and CDR2 sequences are SGHTA and FQGNSA.

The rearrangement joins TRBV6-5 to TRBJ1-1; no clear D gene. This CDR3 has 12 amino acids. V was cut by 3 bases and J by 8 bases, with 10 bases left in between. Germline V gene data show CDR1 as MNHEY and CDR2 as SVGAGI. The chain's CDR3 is CASSYGPAEAFF. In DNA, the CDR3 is TGTGCCAGCAGTTATGGGCCGGCGGAAGCTTTCTTT.

CDR3 DNA sequence: TGTGCCAGCAGCTTAGCGCTGAGAGGGCTCAACACAGATACGCAGTATTTT. Amino acids: CASSLALRGLNTDTQYF. The gene calls are TRBV7-2 and TRBJ2-3; D perhaps matches TRBD2 (5 bases). Trimming took off 0 bases at V and 2 bases at J, with 15 bases between the two ends. Germline V CDR1 and CDR2: SGHTA, FQGNSA. The CDR3 length is 17 residues.

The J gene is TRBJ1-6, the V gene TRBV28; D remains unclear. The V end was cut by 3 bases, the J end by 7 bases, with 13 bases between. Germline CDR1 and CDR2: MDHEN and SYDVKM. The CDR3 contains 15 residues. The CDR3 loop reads CASSFGLTGNSPLHF. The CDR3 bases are TGTGCCAGCAGTTTCGGCCTAACGGGGAATTCACCCCTCCACTTT.

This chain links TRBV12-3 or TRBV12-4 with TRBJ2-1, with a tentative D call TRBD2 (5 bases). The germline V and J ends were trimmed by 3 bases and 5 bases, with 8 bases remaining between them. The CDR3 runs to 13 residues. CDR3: CASSFRENNEQFF. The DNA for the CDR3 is TGTGCCAGCAGTTTCCGGGAAAACAATGAGCAGTTCTTC.

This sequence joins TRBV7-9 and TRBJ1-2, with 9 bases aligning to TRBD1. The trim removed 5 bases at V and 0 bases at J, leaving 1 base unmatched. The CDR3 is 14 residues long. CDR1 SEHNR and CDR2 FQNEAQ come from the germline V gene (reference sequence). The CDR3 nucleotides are TGTGCCAGCAGCAGACAGGGGGCTAACTATGGCTACACCTTC. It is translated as CASSRQGANYGYTF.

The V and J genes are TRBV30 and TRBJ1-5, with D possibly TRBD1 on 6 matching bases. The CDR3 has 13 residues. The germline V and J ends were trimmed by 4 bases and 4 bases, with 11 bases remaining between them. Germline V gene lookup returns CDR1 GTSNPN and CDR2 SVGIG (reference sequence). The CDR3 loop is CAWTAGENQPQHF. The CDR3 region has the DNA TGTGCCTGGACGGCAGGGGAGAATCAGCCCCAGCATTTT.

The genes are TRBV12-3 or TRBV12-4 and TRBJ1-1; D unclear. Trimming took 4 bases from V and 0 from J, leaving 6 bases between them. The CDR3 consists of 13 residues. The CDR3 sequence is CASSSQLNTEAFF. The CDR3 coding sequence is TGTGCCAGCAGTTCACAGTTGAACACTGAAGCTTTCTTT.

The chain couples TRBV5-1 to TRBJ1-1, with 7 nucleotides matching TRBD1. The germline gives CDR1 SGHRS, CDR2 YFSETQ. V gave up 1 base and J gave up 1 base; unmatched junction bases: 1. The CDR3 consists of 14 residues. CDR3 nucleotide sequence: TGCGCCAGCAGCTTGACAGGGGAGAACACTGAAGCTTTCTTT. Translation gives CASSLTGENTEAFF.

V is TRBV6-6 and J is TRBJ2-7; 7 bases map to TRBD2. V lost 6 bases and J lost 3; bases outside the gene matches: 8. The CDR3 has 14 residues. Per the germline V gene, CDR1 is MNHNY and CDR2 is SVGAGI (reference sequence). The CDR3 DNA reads TGTGCCAGCAGGCTAGCGGAGGGTGGCTACGAGCAGTACTTC. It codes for CASRLAEGGYEQYF.

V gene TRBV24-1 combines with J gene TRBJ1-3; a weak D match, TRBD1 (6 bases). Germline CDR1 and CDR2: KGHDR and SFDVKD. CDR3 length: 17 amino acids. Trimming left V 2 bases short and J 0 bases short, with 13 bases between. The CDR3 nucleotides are TGTGCCACCAGTGATTCTAGGGGGAGTATCTCTGGAAACACCATATATTTT. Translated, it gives CATSDSRGSISGNTIYF.

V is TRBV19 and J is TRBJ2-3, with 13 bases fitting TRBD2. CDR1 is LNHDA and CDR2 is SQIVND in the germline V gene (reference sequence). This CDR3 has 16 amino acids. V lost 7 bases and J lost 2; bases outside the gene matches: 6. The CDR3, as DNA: TGTGCCAGTACCCAGACTAGCGGGAGGTACACAGATACGCAGTATTTT. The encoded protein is CASTQTSGRYTDTQYF.

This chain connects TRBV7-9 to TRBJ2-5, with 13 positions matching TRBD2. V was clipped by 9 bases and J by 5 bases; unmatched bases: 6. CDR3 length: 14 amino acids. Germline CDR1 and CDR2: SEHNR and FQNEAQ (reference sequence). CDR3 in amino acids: CASMGLAGRETQYF. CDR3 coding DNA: TGTGCCAGTATGGGACTAGCGGGGAGGGAGACCCAGTACTTC.